The sequence of this TCR beta chain was determined in a study of Ad26.COV2.S vaccination and SARS-CoV-2 variants (dated by TCRdb to the early 2020s). Some background on the complete study: Vaccine-arm donors were drawn from COV1001, a multicentre, randomized, double-blind, placebo-controlled phase I-IIa trial of Ad26.COV2.S in healthy adults. Ad26.COV2.S was administered intramuscularly at a dose of 5x10^10 or 1x10^11 viral particles, either as one shot or as two shots given 56 days apart. The specificity and breadth of SARS-CoV-2-reactive T cell receptors after Ad26.COV2.S vaccination were assessed by TCRbeta repertoire sequencing. The TCR-sequenced set comprised around 30 samples: around 20 Ad26.COV2.S vaccine recipients, 5 placebo recipients and 8 SARS-CoV-2 convalescent individuals. Trial participants were randomized into five groups of five: low-dose or high-dose Ad26.COV2.S given once or twice, or placebo on both occasions. Investigators did not know the trial group allocation while performing experiments and assessing outcomes. Study-level results and caveats: Comparing responses between vaccine doses or regimens was not something the study was powered to do. It was noted by the authors that total T cell responses may have been underestimated by the TCR breadth and depth analyses. Higher spike-specific TCR breadth was observed in Ad26.COV2.S recipients than in placebo recipients (P = 0.0014). After vaccination, spike-specific CD8+ and CD4+ T cell responses were reported to show substantial breadth. Comparable non-spike TCR breadth was observed between vaccine and placebo recipients, consistent with only spike being contained in the vaccine.

TCRbeta CDR3 regions were sequenced with the immunoSEQ Assay. After extraction, genomic DNA underwent amplification by bias-controlled multiplex PCR, followed by high-throughput sequencing. As for how the authors treated the data: To quantify the absolute abundance of every unique TCRbeta CDR3 region, sequences were collapsed and filtered. T cell fraction was estimated by normalizing TCRbeta template counts to usable DNA, which was measured by amplifying reference genes present in all nucleated cells. Repertoire TCRs were annotated as SARS-CoV-2-specific by exact matching of V gene, CDR3 amino acid sequence and J gene to a known reactive TCR set. The reference SARS-CoV-2 TCR set was derived from MIRA and filtered for enrichment in COVID-19-positive ImmuneCODE repertoires, a step that removed public or cross-reactive TCRs. Using the MIRA antigens, annotated TCRs were further analysed by specific ORF or by position within an ORF. Breadth was defined as the number of annotated unique rearrangements divided by the total number of unique productive rearrangements, and depth was defined as the summed frequency of the annotated unique rearrangements. Group comparisons of TCR breadth used two-sided Wilcoxon rank-sum tests. TCRdb took over this immuneACCESS table, retaining in-frame rearrangements with V and J assigned. Such tables are incomplete; in checked studies, under half of the missing clones stem from an unresolved V gene, and the remainder is unexplained. That table gives V, J and clone size, and the DNA gave D and trimming. The sample profile shows around 320,000 clones; over 80% of them were found once. In total, the top ten clones hold 2.1% of the sample.

To note about this clone: Its antigen is currently not known. Base qualities are not recorded, but no much larger clone differs from it by a single base.

The germline V gene encodes CDR1 MNHNY and CDR2 SVGAGI (reference sequence). The CDR3 runs 16 residues from the cysteine to the phenylalanine. Only the CDR3 region is kept as DNA, spanning 48 bases read in frame from base 1. V loses 5 bases, J loses 1 base, and the germline ends lie 18 bases apart. The treatment or condition label corresponds to: around 19 received Ad26.COV2.S at low or high dose, single or two shots; five or six received placebo; per-sample allocation not given. Repertoires of vaccine and placebo recipients were sequenced from samples taken on day 63 after the first injection. Between 29 July and 7 August 2020, Cohort 1b enrolled about two dozen adults aged 18-55 years at one site in Boston, USA. As a vaccine, Ad26.COV2.S was a replication-incompetent adenovirus type 26 vector that expressed a prefusion-stabilized SARS-CoV-2 spike protein derived from the original Wuhan strain.

Sequencing was performed on peripheral blood, taken in a trial of Ad26.COV2.S vaccine versus placebo. The receptor's source is a person between 18 and 65 years old who received the Ad26.COV2.S COVID-19 vaccine or a placebo. The chain joins TRBV6-6 to TRBJ2-7, with the D call tentatively TRBD1 or TRBD2, each fitting 5 bases. The CDR3 protein sequence reads: CASSVDRDRFSYEQYF. The sequenced DNA: TGTGCCAGCAGTGTAGACCGGGACCGGTTTTCCTACGAGCAGTACTTC.